The entry that follows covers one TCR beta chain sequence. Original data processing: Scientists estimated how many nucleated cells there were by amplifying reference gene primers. Sequenced by immunoSEQ multiplex PCR; TCRdb stores in-frame clones only, minus some. The V and J calls and the clone size are those of that table, but D and trimming were determined from the DNA. In the table there are approximately 300,000 clones, nearly 90% of which are singletons. The CDR3 is 15 amino acids. V shed 1 base and J shed 1 base, with 10 bases lying between them. CDR1 and CDR2 (germline): LGHNA, YSLEER. This entry is derived from a study of blood T cell repertoires in COVID-19.

The sequenced sample consisted of peripheral blood. The clonotype was recovered from a woman between 40 and 55 years old with COVID-19, enrolled during active disease. J is TRBJ1-1 and V is TRBV4-3; D is undetermined. Here the CDR3 reads CASSQAWEKNTEAFF. The CDR3 DNA is TGCGCCAGCAGCCAAGCCTGGGAGAAGAACACTGAAGCTTTCTTT.